The clone carrying this T cell receptor (beta chain) has more than one count but fewer than ten. The antigen is not known. The sample belongs to a study of cytomegalovirus exposure and HLA in healthy donors. Amplification used 60 Vbeta primers and 13 Jbeta primers. The table came from immunoSEQ multiplex PCR; TCRdb's copy has only in-frame clones and leaves some out. The sample gives over 120,000 clones, roughly 80% of which show up once; under 3.5% is in the top ten. Study findings and constraints: Most sequenced TCRs were rare (though some public TCRs occurred in many donors). Highest at DRB1 and lowest at HLA-C, TCR association rates differed among HLA loci in a later analysis.

Germline V gene lookup returns CDR1 SGHRS and CDR2 YFSETQ. V lost 0 bases and J 0 bases, leaving 7 bases between the germline ends. The CDR3 runs 14 residues. Sequenced material: PBMCs. This sequence originates from a woman aged 30 to 39 in good health and CMV-seronegative. The J gene is TRBJ2-7, the V gene TRBV5-1; D not resolved. The CDR3 loop is CASSLVRGSYEQYF. Written as DNA, the CDR3 is TGCGCCAGCAGCTTGGTTCGCGGCTCCTACGAGCAGTACTTC.